This T cell receptor beta chain appears in the sequencing data of a study of T cells in Graves' hyperthyroidism and ophthalmopathy. V lost 7 bases to trimming and J lost 2 bases; unmatched junction nucleotides: 9. CDR3 size: 14 residues. Germline V gene lookup returns CDR1 SQVTM and CDR2 ANQGSEA. The TCR beta CDR3 regions underwent amplification using RNA transcripts as the source. The study used the HTBI primer set for a first-round RT-PCR of the TCR CDR3. MiXCR was run by TCRdb on the multiplex PCR reads, yielding one entry per CDR3 protein. The sample lists 250,000 to 300,000 distinct CDR3 sequences, 15% to 20% seen once, with about 51% in the top ten. This clonotype was recorded at least ten times.

Sequencing was done on a sample of blood. This chain joins TRBV29-1 and TRBJ2-3; 7 nucleotides align to TRBD2. The receptor's source is a woman aged 55-69 years with Graves' ophthalmopathy. In DNA form, the CDR3 reads TGCAGCGCCAACCCTAGCGGAAACACAGATACGCAGTATTTT. Its protein is CSANPSGNTDTQYF.